This TCR beta chain was recovered during a study of blood T cell repertoires in COVID-19. Study summary: Some COVID-19 samples were acute and others convalescent; all came from the United States, Italy and Spain. Nucleic acid was either cDNA or gDNA, and it came from T cells, B-cell-depleted T cells, or PBMCs.

TCRdb's table, derived via immunoSEQ multiplex PCR, lists solely in-frame clones and lacks some. The profile shows fewer than 110,000 clones, about 90% of them singletons. The CDR3 length is 16 residues. Germline V gene data show CDR1 as KGHSH and CDR2 as LQKENI. Deletions cut 0 bases from V and 6 bases from J, with 17 bases between. Sequencing was carried out using peripheral blood. This receptor was identified in a man aged 40-55 years with active or convalescent COVID-19. The chain recombines TRBV18 with TRBJ1-1; D is ambiguous. The CDR3 region has the DNA TGTGCCAGCTCACCACCGCGCCCGGGGATAAGCGCTGAAGCTTTCTTT. Translation gives CASSPPRPGISAEAFF.